This passage covers 13 T cell receptor beta chains from one sample sequenced in a study of identical twins (dated by TCRdb to 2016 to 2018). Libraries were prepared through 5' RACE. TCRdb names Illumina HiSeq 2000 as the instrument used. The public sequencing data were trimmed at Q25 with fastp and processed into clonotypes with MiXCR by TCRdb, which kept only in-frame beta chains. Records with the same CDR3 protein are collapsed into one entry carrying the most frequent genes and DNA. The table for this sample lists some 500,000 distinct CDR3 sequences; over 8.5% of them were counted only once. The ten largest clones take up around 3% of the sample. The same sample was also used in a study of yellow fever vaccine responses in identical twins.

Specimen: PBMCs. The receptors stem from a young woman in good health.

This rearrangement joins TRBV25-1 to TRBJ2-1, with 9 bases aligning to TRBD1. J gave up 8 bases and V 6 bases, and 2 bases lay outside the gene matches. Per the germline V gene, CDR1 is MGHDK and CDR2 is SYGVNS. The CDR3 consists of 12 residues. The CDR3: CASRTGGDEQFF. DNA for the CDR3: TGTGCCAGCAGAACAGGGGGCGATGAGCAGTTCTTC.

V and J are TRBV20-1 and TRBJ2-7, with a weak D call TRBD1 (7 bases). The germline V and J ends were trimmed by 5 bases and 3 bases, with 14 bases remaining between them. The germline V gene encodes CDR1 DFQATT and CDR2 SNEGSKA (reference sequence). The CDR3 contains 13 residues. The CDR3 nucleotides are TGCAGTGCTTACAGGGGAGGTTACTACGAGCAGTACTTC. This translates into CSAYRGGYYEQYF.

This clonotype has ten or more counts. The chain has TRBV27 and TRBJ2-3, with D possibly matching TRBD1 (5 bases). CDR1 and CDR2 from the germline V gene are MNHEY and SMNVEV (reference sequence). Trimming took off 0 bases at V and 0 bases at J, with 7 bases between the two ends. The length of the CDR3 is 15 residues. CDR3 sequence (DNA): TGTGCCAGCAGTTTATCTCGACAGAGCACAGATACGCAGTATTTT. Residues: CASSLSRQSTDTQYF.

This clonotype was recorded at least ten times. This chain links TRBV7-2 with TRBJ2-7; D unresolved. Germline V CDR1 and CDR2: SGHTA, FQGNSA. This CDR3 has 17 residues. Trimming left V 1 base short and J 0 bases short, with 16 bases between. Here the CDR3 reads CASSLGSYNLPSYEQYF. The CDR3 DNA sequence: TGTGCCAGCAGCTTAGGGTCGTACAATCTACCCTCCTACGAGCAGTACTTC.

This chain links TRBV11-2 with TRBJ2-3, with 13 bases identical to TRBD2. The CDR3 has 16 amino acids. Looked up from germline, CDR1 is SGHAT and CDR2 is FQNNGV. With 5 bases clipped from V and 4 bases from J, the junction kept 6 bases outside the gene matches. Written as DNA, the CDR3 is TGTGCCAGCAGCAGCGGACTAGCGGGAGCCGCAGATACGCAGTATTTT. This codes for CASSSGLAGAADTQYF.

This clonotype has more than one count but fewer than ten. The V gene is TRBV5-1, the J gene TRBJ2-1; D is possibly TRBD2 (5 bases). This CDR3 region has 15 residues. Looked up from germline, CDR1 is SGHRS and CDR2 is YFSETQ. Trimming removed 4 bases from V and 4 bases from J, with 15 bases in between. CDR3 protein: CASSGTASPYNEQFF. CDR3 bases: TGCGCCAGCAGCGGAACCGCTAGCCCATACAATGAGCAGTTCTTC.

This clonotype was seen only once. The V call is TRBV2, the J call TRBJ2-7; the match to TRBD1 covers 7 bases. The germline gives CDR1 SNHLY, CDR2 FYNNEI. The CDR3 has 12 residues. Losses at the gene ends were 8 bases for V and 6 bases for J; bases not matched to a gene: 7. In DNA form, the CDR3 reads TGTGCCAGCGGGACAGCGTGGTGCGAGCAGTACTTC. Protein product: CASGTAWCEQYF.

The rearrangement links TRBV7-9 to TRBJ2-2; 11 positions match TRBD1. The V gene's germline CDR1 is SEHNR and CDR2 FQNEAQ (reference sequence). The CDR3 totals 16 residues. With 5 bases clipped from V and 4 bases from J, the junction kept 6 bases outside the gene matches. CDR3 amino acids: CASSPMGQGGTGELFF. CDR3 nucleotides: TGTGCCAGCAGCCCTATGGGACAGGGGGGCACCGGGGAGCTGTTTTTT. The full variable domain, in which reference TRBV7-9 and TRBJ2-2 provide the parts outside the CDR3, is DTGVSQNPRHKITKRGQNVTFRCDPISEHNRLYWYRQTLGQGPEFLTYFQNEAQLEKSRLLSDRFSAERPKGSFSTLEIQRTEQGDSAMYLCASSPMGQGGTGELFFGEGSRLTVL.

The V gene is TRBV4-3, the J gene TRBJ2-2; 9 nucleotides align to TRBD2. The CDR3 runs 16 residues. Germline V gene lookup returns CDR1 LGHNA and CDR2 YSLEER. Unmatched junction bases numbered 7, after V lost 0 bases and J lost 8 bases. CDR3 sequence (DNA): TGCGCCAGCAGCCAAGATGGCGGGAGGGCCGGGGGGGAGCTGTTTTTT. This gives the protein CASSQDGGRAGGELFF.

This clonotype was counted once. The chain employs TRBV27 and TRBJ2-1, with 10 positions matching TRBD1. This CDR3 comprises 15 residues. J gave up 7 bases and V 5 bases, and 8 bases lay outside the gene matches. The germline gives CDR1 MNHEY, CDR2 SMNVEV (reference sequence). The CDR3 protein is CASSPKWDRGNEQFF. As DNA, the CDR3 is TGTGCCAGCAGTCCCAAATGGGACAGGGGTAATGAGCAGTTCTTC.

The rearrangement joins TRBV29-1 to TRBJ2-7; 8 nucleotides match TRBD1. Germline V gene lookup returns CDR1 SQVTM and CDR2 ANQGSEA. V lost 6 bases, J lost 4 bases, and 11 bases stayed unmatched. The CDR3 has 14 amino acids. In DNA form, the CDR3 reads TGCAGCGTCCAGAGGGGAGACAGGGGATACGAGCAGTACTTC. Encoded protein: CSVQRGDRGYEQYF.

This clonotype was found a few times. The V gene is TRBV28, the J gene TRBJ2-2, with D uncertain. Per germline, CDR1 MDHEN and CDR2 SYDVKM. CDR3 length: 17 amino acids. V was cut by 2 bases and J by 5 bases, with 18 bases left in between. In nucleotides, the CDR3 is TGTGCCAGCAGTTTAATGGTCCTACCTCGGTGGACCGGGGAGCTGTTTTTT. This codes for CASSLMVLPRWTGELFF.

This sequence joins TRBV12-3 or TRBV12-4 and TRBJ2-5; TRBD1 aligns across 9 bases. The CDR3 has 16 residues. The V gene end was trimmed by 5 bases and the J gene end by 4 bases; junction bases not matched to a gene: 11. CDR3 residues: CASSPWTGASGETQYF. The CDR3 DNA reads as TGTGCCAGCAGTCCTTGGACAGGGGCGAGTGGAGAGACCCAGTACTTC.